A selection of T cell receptor beta chains follows, all from one sample in a study of blood T cell repertoires in COVID-19. TCRdb's table, derived via immunoSEQ multiplex PCR, lists solely in-frame clones and lacks some. In the table there are 200,000 to 300,000 clones, approximately 86% of which are singletons. The sequenced sample was peripheral blood. These TCRs come from a man aged 30 to 39 with active or convalescent COVID-19. CDR3s include the opening cysteine and the closing phenylalanine or tryptophan. A D gene is named only where the DNA matches it firmly. Some rows mark clone size as missing; the rest say once, few, many or name a class of expanded clone.

TRBJ1-4 . . TRBV7-2 17 TGTGCCAGCAGCAGAGGACAGATAAATCTTAGGGATGAAAAACTGTTTTTT CASSRGQINLRDEKLFF
TRBJ2-7 once . TRBV7-9 13 TGTGCCAGCAGCTTAAGCATTCTTGACGAGCAGTACTTC CASSLSILDEQYF
TRBJ2-3 . . TRBV6-5 12 TGTGCCAGCAGACAGGGTTCAGATACGCAGTATTTT CASRQGSDTQYF
TRBJ2-3 once TRBD2 TRBV5-1 16 TGCGCCAGCAGCTCAGGACTAGCGGGGGGGCCAGATACGCAGTATTTT CASSSGLAGGPDTQYF
TRBJ1-1 . . TRBV27 17 TGTGCCAGCAGTTTATCGGGTAGTTTTACAACGGGGACTGAAGCTTTCTTT CASSLSGSFTTGTEAFF
TRBJ1-2 . . TRBV2 16 TGTGCCAGCAGTGAAGCGCGGGGGGCGCCGTACTATGGCTACACCTTC CASSEARGAPYYGYTF
TRBJ2-1 . TRBD1 TRBV11-1 16 TGTGCCAGCAGCTTAGGCGGGACAGGGGGGTGGAATGAGCAGTTCTTC CASSLGGTGGWNEQFF
TRBJ2-7 . . TRBV15 15 TGTGCCACCAGCAGAGGGACAGACGCTCCCTACGAGCAGTACTTC CATSRGTDAPYEQYF
TRBJ1-2 . TRBD1 TRBV3-1/TRBV3-2 17 TGTGCCAGCAGCCTCACAACCGCCCTGACAGGGGACGGCGGCTACACCTTC CASSLTTALTGDGGYTF
TRBJ2-7 . TRBD1 TRBV7-9 16 TGTGCCAGCAGCGGACGAGACAGGGGCACTTCCTACGAGCAGTACTTC CASSGRDRGTSYEQYF
TRBJ2-1 . . TRBV12-3/TRBV12-4 12 TGTGCCAGCAGTTTAGTTCCCTTTGAGCAGTTCTTC CASSLVPFEQFF
TRBJ1-1 . TRBD1 TRBV5-1 13 TGCGCCAGCAAGGGACAGGGCGACACTGAAGCTTTCTTT CASKGQGDTEAFF
TRBJ2-1 . TRBD2 TRBV9 15 TGTGCCAGCAGCGCGATAGCGGGGGGCGGGTCAGAGCAGTTCTTC CASSAIAGGGSEQFF
TRBJ1-6 . TRBD1 TRBV6-5 15 TGTGCCAGCATCAGGGCCCGGGACAGTAATTCACCCCTCCACTTT CASIRARDSNSPLHF
TRBJ2-7 once TRBD2 TRBV4-1 16 TGCGCCAGCAGCCAAGAAATACTAGCGGGTTCCTACGAGCAGTACTTC CASSQEILAGSYEQYF
TRBJ2-1 . . TRBV5-4 12 TGTGCCAGCAGCCCCCCAAATAATGAGCAGTTCTTC CASSPPNNEQFF
TRBJ2-2 . TRBD1 TRBV7-9 16 TGTGCCAGCAGCCCACGGACAGGGGCGAACACCGGGGAGCTGTTTTTT CASSPRTGANTGELFF
TRBJ1-5 . . TRBV19 15 TGTGCCAGTAGTGTTGTGTTAGATAGCAATCAGCCCCAGCATTTT CASSVVLDSNQPQHF
TRBJ1-1 . . TRBV6-4 12 TGTGCCAGCAGTGACTCTGGCGGGAAAGCTTTCTTT CASSDSGGKAFF
TRBJ2-3 . . TRBV3-1/TRBV3-2 15 TGTGCCAGCAGCCAAGACAGGGCCCGCACAGATACGCAGTATTTT CASSQDRARTDTQYF
TRBJ1-5 . TRBD1 TRBV2 15 TGTGCCAGCAGTGTAGACAGGGGGTGGAATCAGCCCCAGCATTTT CASSVDRGWNQPQHF
TRBJ2-5 . . TRBV19 15 TGTGCCAGTAGTATACCGGGCAGGGGCCAAGAGACCCAGTACTTC CASSIPGRGQETQYF
TRBJ1-5 . TRBD1 TRBV19 16 TGTGCCAGTACCACCCGGGACAGAGGGGGCAATCAGCCCCAGCATTTT CASTTRDRGGNQPQHF
TRBJ1-5 . . TRBV14 17 TGTGCCAGCAGCCAAGATGGCCACAGGAATAGCAATCAGCCCCAGCATTTT CASSQDGHRNSNQPQHF
TRBJ2-5 . TRBD2 TRBV7-2 16 TGTGCCAGCAGCTTAGTGGTAGCGGGGGCCTATGAGACCCAGTACTTC CASSLVVAGAYETQYF
TRBJ2-7 . TRBD1 TRBV4-1 15 TGCGCCAGCAGCACCTTACAGGGGGCTTCCTACGAGCAGTACTTC CASSTLQGASYEQYF
TRBJ2-5 once TRBD2 TRBV11-2 16 TGTGCCAGCAGCTCAGGGACTAGCGGGACATCAGAGACCCAGTACTTC CASSSGTSGTSETQYF